This T cell receptor beta chain was sequenced in a study of beta chain features in type 1 diabetes. Notes on this clone: Antigen specificity is unknown.

The CDR3 is 15 residues long. Trimming pared 1 base from V and 4 bases from J, leaving 8 bases between. Per the germline V gene, CDR1 is LGHNA and CDR2 is YSLEER. TCRB transcripts that were expressed got sequenced, as all of the isolated RNA had been reverse transcribed. Generated by immunoSEQ multiplex PCR, the TCRdb table keeps only in-frame clones and is missing some. The sample lists over 300,000 clones; approximately 9.7% were seen once. In all sorted populations, purity surpassed 95%. Study-level findings and limits: Researchers report that Type 1 diabetes patients had moderately but significantly shorter TCRB CDR3s across all four CD4+ subsets.

The sample consisted of central memory CD4+ T cells from blood. This rearrangement joins TRBV4-3 to TRBJ1-6, with D unresolved. This receptor was taken from a man aged 25 to 40 with type 1 diabetes. CDR3 sequence (DNA): TGCGCCAGCAGCCAAGTAGGCCAGTATAATTCACCCCTCCACTTT. Protein: CASSQVGQYNSPLHF.